The clone carrying this T cell receptor beta chain was counted many times. These data originate in a study of T cells after posttransplantation cyclophosphamide. V lost 4 bases, J lost 3 bases, and 10 bases stayed unmatched. This CDR3 contains 19 residues. The germline gives CDR1 SEHNR, CDR2 FQNEAQ (reference sequence). The data were produced by immunoSEQ multiplex PCR, yet TCRdb's version contains in-frame clones alone and is incomplete. The sample counts about 25,000 clones, none seen once; the ten largest own approximately 1.5%. This clonotype was sampled from a middle-aged man in good health, CMV-negative, and a related stem cell transplant donor. Sequencing was carried out using PBMCs. The chain has TRBV7-9 and TRBJ2-3; 16 bases match TRBD2. The CDR3 here is CASSSGLAGGEILTDTQYF. The CDR3 DNA reads TGTGCCAGCAGCTCGGGACTAGCGGGGGGGGAAATCCTAACAGATACGCAGTATTTT.